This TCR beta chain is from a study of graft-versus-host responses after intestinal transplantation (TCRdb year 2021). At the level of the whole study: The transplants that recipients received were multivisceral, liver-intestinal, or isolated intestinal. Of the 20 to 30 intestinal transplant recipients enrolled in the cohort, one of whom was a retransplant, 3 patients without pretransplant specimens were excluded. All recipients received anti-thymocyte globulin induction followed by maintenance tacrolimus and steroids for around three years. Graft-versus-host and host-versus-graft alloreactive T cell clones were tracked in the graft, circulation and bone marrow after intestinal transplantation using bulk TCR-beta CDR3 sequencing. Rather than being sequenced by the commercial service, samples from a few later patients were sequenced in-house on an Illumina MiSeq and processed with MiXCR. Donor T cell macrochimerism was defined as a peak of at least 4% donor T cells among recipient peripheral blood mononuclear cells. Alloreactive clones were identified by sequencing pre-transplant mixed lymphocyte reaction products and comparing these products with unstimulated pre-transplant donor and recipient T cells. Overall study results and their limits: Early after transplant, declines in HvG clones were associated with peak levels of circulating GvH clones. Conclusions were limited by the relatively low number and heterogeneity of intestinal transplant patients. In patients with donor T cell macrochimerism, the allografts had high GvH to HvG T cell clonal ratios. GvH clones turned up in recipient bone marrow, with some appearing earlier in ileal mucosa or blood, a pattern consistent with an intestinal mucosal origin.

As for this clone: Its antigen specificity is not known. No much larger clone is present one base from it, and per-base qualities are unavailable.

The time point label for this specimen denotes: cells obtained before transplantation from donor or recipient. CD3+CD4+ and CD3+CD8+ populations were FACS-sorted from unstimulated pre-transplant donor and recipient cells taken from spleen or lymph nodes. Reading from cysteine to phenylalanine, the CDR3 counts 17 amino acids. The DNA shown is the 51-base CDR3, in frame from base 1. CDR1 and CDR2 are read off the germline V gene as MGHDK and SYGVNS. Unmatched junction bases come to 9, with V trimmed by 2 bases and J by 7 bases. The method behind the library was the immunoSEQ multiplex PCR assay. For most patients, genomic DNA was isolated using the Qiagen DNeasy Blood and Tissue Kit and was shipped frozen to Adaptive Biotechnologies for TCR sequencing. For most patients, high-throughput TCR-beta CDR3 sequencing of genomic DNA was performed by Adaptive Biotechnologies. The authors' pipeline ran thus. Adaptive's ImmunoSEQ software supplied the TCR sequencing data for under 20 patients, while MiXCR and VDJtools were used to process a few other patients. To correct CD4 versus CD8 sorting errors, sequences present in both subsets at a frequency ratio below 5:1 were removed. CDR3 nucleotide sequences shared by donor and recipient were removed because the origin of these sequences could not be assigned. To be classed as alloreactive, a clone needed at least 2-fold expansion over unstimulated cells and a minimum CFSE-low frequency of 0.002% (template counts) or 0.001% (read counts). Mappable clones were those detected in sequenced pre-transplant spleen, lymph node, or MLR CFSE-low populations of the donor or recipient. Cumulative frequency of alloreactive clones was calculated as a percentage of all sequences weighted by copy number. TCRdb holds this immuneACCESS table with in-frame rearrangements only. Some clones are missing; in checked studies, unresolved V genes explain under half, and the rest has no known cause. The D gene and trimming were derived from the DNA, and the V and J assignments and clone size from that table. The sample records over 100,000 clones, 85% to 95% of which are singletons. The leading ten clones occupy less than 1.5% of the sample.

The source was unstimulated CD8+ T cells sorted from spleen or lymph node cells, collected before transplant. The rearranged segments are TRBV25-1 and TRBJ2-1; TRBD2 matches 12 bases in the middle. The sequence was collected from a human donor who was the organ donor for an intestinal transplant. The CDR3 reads CASSEALLAGGWNEQFF. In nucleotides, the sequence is TGTGCCAGCAGTGAAGCCCTCCTAGCGGGAGGGTGGAATGAGCAGTTCTTC.